The 6 T cell receptor beta chains below come from one sample, sequenced in a study of T-cell reconstitution after alpha-beta-depleted transplantation in children. A library of TCRbeta sequences, prepared with unique molecular identifiers, was generated. A single record per CDR3 protein comes from TCRdb applying MiXCR to the PCR reads. This table holds 130,000 to 150,000 distinct CDR3 sequences, roughly 8.8% found once. This specimen was PBMCs, mostly from graft donor cells, taken 180 days after TCRalphabeta/CD19-depleted stem cell transplant. The origin of the receptors is a female patient aged 2 to 10 who had a stem cell transplant for congenital amegakaryocytic thrombocytopenia, so the T cells may come from the graft donor.

At least ten counts were recorded for this clonotype. This rearrangement joins TRBV4-3 to TRBJ2-2; 8 bases map to TRBD2. CDR3 length: 16 residues. The germline V gene encodes CDR1 LGHNA and CDR2 YSLEER. V shed 2 bases, J shed 1 base, and the junction held 3 bases outside the gene matches. CDR3 protein: CASSQLAGLNTGELFF. For the CDR3, the DNA is TGCGCCAGCAGCCAACTAGCGGGCCTGAACACCGGGGAGCTGTTTTTT.

There are many counts of this clonotype. The chain joins TRBV7-3 to TRBJ2-7; 9 bases map to TRBD1. Per germline, CDR1 SGHTA and CDR2 FQGTGA. The CDR3 extends over 16 amino acids. V was pared by 5 bases and J by 6 bases, with 14 bases of the junction left unmatched. CDR3 residues: CASSTRTGDKGAEQYF. For the CDR3, the DNA is TGTGCCAGCAGCACCCGGACAGGGGACAAAGGAGCCGAGCAGTACTTC.

This clonotype showed up many times. This chain links TRBV5-1 with TRBJ2-1; no definite D call. V shed 2 bases and J shed 0 bases, with 9 bases lying between them. This CDR3 region has 15 residues. CDR1 and CDR2 (germline): SGHRS, YFSETQ. The CDR3, as DNA: TGCGCCAGCAGCTTATCTCCTCTCTCCTACAATGAGCAGTTCTTC. Protein sequence: CASSLSPLSYNEQFF. Together with reference TRBV5-1 and TRBJ2-1, the CDR3 gives the full variable domain: KAGVTQTPRYLIKTRGQQVTLSCSPISGHRSVSWYQQTPGQGLQFLFEYFSETQRNKGNFPGRFSGRQFSNSRSEMNVSTLELGDSALYLCASSLSPLSYNEQFFGPGTRLTVL.

This clonotype occurred a few times. This rearrangement joins TRBV20-1 to TRBJ2-7; D remains unclear. CDR1 is DFQATT and CDR2 is SNEGSKA in the germline V gene (reference sequence). CDR3 length: 15 amino acids. V gave up 5 bases and J gave up 1 base, with 18 bases separating them. This CDR3 is CSALTLGSASYEQYF. In DNA, the CDR3 is TGCAGTGCTCTCACCCTTGGGTCGGCTTCCTACGAGCAGTACTTC.

This clonotype was observed at least ten times. The chain links TRBV9 to TRBJ2-1; D is ambiguous. Trimming left V 4 bases short and J 4 bases short, with 18 bases between. The CDR3 has 16 amino acids. Germline CDR1 reads SGDLS; CDR2 reads YYNGEE. The CDR3 region has the DNA TGTGCCAGCAGCCCCGCCACCTCCACTCGGTACAATGAGCAGTTCTTC. This sequence encodes CASSPATSTRYNEQFF.

The rearrangement links TRBV30 to TRBJ2-3; 14 bases map to TRBD2. The CDR3 totals 16 residues. Germline CDR1 is GTSNPN and CDR2 is SVGIG (reference sequence). V lost 3 bases and J lost 2; bases outside the gene matches: 4. CDR3 protein: CAWRKGLAGDTDTQYF. Written as DNA, the CDR3 is TGTGCCTGGAGAAAGGGACTAGCGGGGGACACAGATACGCAGTATTTT.